The 3 T cell receptor beta chains listed next were all sequenced from one sample in a study of blood T cell repertoires in COVID-19. Only in-frame clones appear in the TCRdb table, and some are missing; sequencing was by immunoSEQ multiplex PCR. The data show over 150,000 clones, less than 80% seen once. Sequenced input: PBMCs or T cells enriched from blood (not recorded which). These receptors were obtained from a woman in her 70s in a cohort exposed to, infected with or recovered from COVID-19 (not recorded which).

V is TRBV7-9 and J is TRBJ1-3; possibly TRBD1 for D (5 bases). This CDR3 spans 14 amino acids. Germline V gene sequence: CDR1 SEHNR, CDR2 FQNEAQ (reference sequence). V lost 3 bases and J lost 4, with 10 bases in between. For the CDR3, the DNA is TGTGCCAGCAGCTTGGGGGGGTCAGGAAACACCATATATTTT. This codes for CASSLGGSGNTIYF.

This clone has a single count. The chain employs TRBV6-2 or TRBV6-3 and TRBJ1-1; no clear D. CDR1 MNHEY and CDR2 SVGEGT come from the germline V gene. The CDR3 consists of 13 residues. V was trimmed by 2 bases and J by 7 bases, leaving 11 bases between them. The CDR3 loop is CASSYGRWGEAFF. The CDR3 DNA reads TGTGCCAGCAGTTACGGGAGATGGGGTGAAGCTTTCTTT.

In its sample, this clone was seen a few times. V gene TRBV5-1 combines with J gene TRBJ2-6; 7 bases match TRBD1. In germline, CDR1 is SGHRS, CDR2 YFSETQ. With 4 bases clipped from V and 4 bases from J, the junction kept 8 bases outside the gene matches. This CDR3 has 16 residues. CDR3 sequence: CASSPGGTAGANVLTF. In DNA, the CDR3 is TGCGCCAGCAGCCCCGGTGGGACAGCCGGGGCCAACGTCCTGACTTTC.